This T cell receptor (beta chain) was obtained from a study of STAT3 mutations in large granular lymphocyte leukemia. Findings and limits, study-wide: In some patients, a small highly pathogenic clone possibly went undetected. Treatment regimens differed across patients between samplings. Every T-cell large granular lymphocyte leukemia patient had at least one immunodominant TCR beta clonotype.

There are 16 residues in the CDR3. V was pared by 6 bases and J by 7 bases, with 13 bases of the junction left unmatched. Germline CDR1 and CDR2: SGHTA and FQGTGA. Roughly 41,000 productive templates were obtained per sample on average. Profiled with immunoSEQ multiplex PCR; TCRdb holds only in-frame clones, not every one. The sample has 10,000 to 15,000 clones, around 90% seen once. Turning to this clone: Its antigen is as yet unknown.

Sample: PBMCs. J is TRBJ2-1 and V is TRBV7-3; 9 nucleotides line up with TRBD2. The TCR was taken from a human donor with T large granular lymphocyte leukemia. Some clones in this sample may be carry-over from other donors' samples. CDR3 DNA: TGTGCCAGCAGTCCCGCCGGGGTAGCGGGAGTTAATGAGCAGTTCTTC. This codes for CASSPAGVAGVNEQFF.